A selection of T cell receptor beta chains follows, all from one sample in a study of shared clonotypes between healthy human individuals. TCRdb's table, derived via immunoSEQ multiplex PCR, lists solely in-frame clones and lacks some. Among some 2,500,000 clones, around 92% were seen once, and the ten largest hold approximately 0.4%. The sample taken for sequencing was naive CD4+ T cells from PBMCs. These receptors were collected from a man between 18 and 29 years old in good health. Some clones in this sample may be carry-over from other donors' samples. The CDR3 runs from the conserved cysteine through the conserved F or W. D genes are given only for firm matches. Clone size is stated in some rows and not others, as once, few, many or a class when expanded.

d_call j_call v_call clone_size cdr3_aa cdr3_nt
NA TRBJ1-1 TRBV18 NA CASSPPRGDSTEAFF TGTGCCAGCTCACCACCGCGGGGAGACAGCACTGAAGCTTTCTTT
NA TRBJ2-3 TRBV4-2 once CASSQDRTTRDTQYF TGTGCCAGCAGCCAAGATCGTACAACTCGAGATACGCAGTATTTT
TRBD2 TRBJ2-1 TRBV7-9 NA CASSSRLGRERESGNEQFF TGTGCCAGCAGCTCCAGATTAGGGAGAGAGCGGGAGTCGGGCAATGAGCAGTTCTTC
NA TRBJ1-3 TRBV6-1 NA CASSVTASGNTIYF TGTGCCAGCAGTGTTACGGCTTCGGGAAACACCATATATTTT
NA TRBJ2-5 TRBV2 NA CASMGGLQETQYF TGTGCCAGCATGGGGGGACTTCAAGAGACCCAGTACTTC
TRBD1 TRBJ1-6 TRBV25-1 NA CASSRGPGIPPLHF TGTGCCAGCAGCAGGGGGCCAGGGATTCCACCCCTCCACTTT
NA TRBJ1-2 TRBV28 NA CASRTGLAVYGYTF TGTGCCAGCAGAACGGGCCTTGCAGTCTATGGCTACACCTTC
TRBD2 TRBJ2-7 TRBV7-8 NA CASSLLVAWGTSGSYEQYF TGTGCCAGCAGCTTATTAGTTGCTTGGGGGACTAGCGGGAGTTACGAGCAGTACTTC
NA TRBJ1-1 TRBV10-1 NA CASSESVGPNTEAFF TGCGCCAGCAGTGAGTCTGTTGGGCCGAACACTGAAGCTTTCTTT
NA TRBJ2-7 TRBV7-3 NA CASSLSRQDEQYF TGTGCCAGCAGCTTATCACGGCAGGACGAGCAGTACTTC
NA TRBJ2-7 TRBV10-3 NA CATRGALETHEQYF TGTGCCACGAGGGGGGCCCTTGAGACCCACGAGCAGTACTTC
NA TRBJ1-1 TRBV4-3 NA CASSHQLTMNTEAFF TGCGCCAGCAGCCACCAACTGACCATGAACACTGAAGCTTTCTTT
NA TRBJ1-5 TRBV28 NA CASSLATIGNQPQHF TGTGCCAGCAGTTTAGCCACCATTGGCAATCAGCCCCAGCATTTT
NA TRBJ2-2 TRBV7-3 NA CASSTRTANTGELFF TGTGCCAGCAGCACCCGGACGGCGAACACCGGGGAGCTGTTTTTT
TRBD1 TRBJ1-1 TRBV6-1 NA CASYTRDRLNTEAFF TGTGCCAGCTATACACGGGACAGATTGAACACTGAAGCTTTCTTT
TRBD1 TRBJ1-5 TRBV2 NA CASKGQGNQPQHF TGTGCCAGCAAAGGACAGGGGAATCAGCCCCAGCATTTT
NA TRBJ2-6 TRBV21-1 NA CASSKGGTGANVLTF TGTGCCAGCAGCAAAGGAGGGACCGGGGCCAACGTCCTGACTTTC
NA TRBJ1-1 TRBV27 once CASSLEGGVEAFF TGTGCCAGCAGTTTGGAGGGGGGGGTTGAAGCTTTCTTT
TRBD1 TRBJ1-1 TRBV10-3 NA CAISVSQGATMNTEAFF TGTGCCATCAGTGTATCACAGGGGGCAACCATGAACACTGAAGCTTTCTTT
NA TRBJ1-2 TRBV29-1 NA CSGDTPRDGYTF TGCAGCGGAGACACCCCACGGGATGGCTACACCTTC
TRBD1 TRBJ2-7 TRBV18 once CASSRDRGDEQYF TGTGCCAGCTCCCGGGACAGGGGTGACGAGCAGTACTTC
TRBD2 TRBJ2-3 TRBV29-1 NA CSVEGTSGRETDTQYF TGCAGCGTTGAGGGGACTAGCGGGAGAGAAACAGATACGCAGTATTTT
NA TRBJ2-5 TRBV5-1 NA CASSLARIQETQYF TGCGCCAGCAGCTTGGCGAGGATCCAAGAGACCCAGTACTTC
TRBD1 TRBJ2-7 TRBV28 NA CASSLSGGQGAYEQYF TGTGCCAGCAGTTTATCTGGGGGACAGGGGGCTTACGAGCAGTACTTC
TRBD1 TRBJ2-7 TRBV5-1 NA CASTSRTGTGYEQYF TGCGCCAGCACCTCACGGACAGGGACAGGCTACGAGCAGTACTTC
TRBD1 TRBJ2-3 TRBV2 once CASSLSGGADTQYF TGTGCCAGCAGTTTATCAGGGGGAGCAGATACGCAGTATTTT
TRBD1 TRBJ2-7 TRBV5-4 NA CAGKQGGSGEQYF TGTGCCGGTAAACAGGGGGGAAGCGGCGAGCAGTACTTC
NA TRBJ2-1 TRBV4-3 NA CASSQEHSGAPMYNEQFF TGCGCCAGCAGCCAAGAGCATTCGGGGGCGCCCATGTACAATGAGCAGTTCTTC
NA TRBJ1-5 TRBV7-3 NA CASSLSGGSNQPQHF TGTGCCAGCAGCTTAAGCGGTGGGAGCAATCAGCCCCAGCATTTT
TRBD2 TRBJ2-3 TRBV6-5 NA CAVRPSGYTDTQYF TGTGCCGTTCGCCCTAGCGGGTACACAGATACGCAGTATTTT
NA TRBJ2-7 TRBV7-9 NA CASNELTGSTYEQYF TGTGCCAGCAACGAACTGACCGGCAGCACCTACGAGCAGTACTTC
NA TRBJ2-3 TRBV15 NA CATSRDVGSTDTQYF TGTGCCACCAGCAGAGATGTTGGTAGCACAGATACGCAGTATTTT
NA TRBJ1-2 TRBV7-3 NA CASSLRAGLGGYTF TGTGCCAGCAGCTTAAGGGCAGGGCTTGGGGGCTACACCTTC
TRBD2 TRBJ2-7 TRBV7-6 NA CASSLALAGPSYEQYF TGTGCCAGCAGCTTAGCACTAGCGGGACCTAGCTACGAGCAGTACTTC
NA TRBJ2-4 TRBV10-3 once CAISEGLMGRDQYF TGTGCCATCAGTGAGGGACTAATGGGGAGAGACCAGTACTTC
NA TRBJ2-1 TRBV7-2 NA CASSANAGSQFF TGTGCCAGCAGCGCAAATGCGGGATCGCAGTTCTTC
TRBD1 TRBJ1-3 TRBV28 NA CASSLGNSGGAGNTIYF TGTGCCAGCAGTTTGGGAAACTCAGGGGGCGCTGGAAACACCATATATTTT
NA TRBJ1-2 TRBV28 NA CASIISGGGYTF TGTGCCAGCATTATATCGGGTGGAGGCTACACCTTC
TRBD1 TRBJ1-2 TRBV5-4 NA CASSLAGQGFGYTF TGTGCCAGCAGCTTGGCGGGACAGGGTTTCGGCTACACCTTC
NA TRBJ2-2 TRBV11-2 NA CASSPRRGVTGELFF TGTGCCAGCAGCCCCCGCAGGGGGGTGACCGGGGAGCTGTTTTTT
NA TRBJ1-4 TRBV28 NA CASSLGGTTGATNEKLFF TGTGCCAGCAGTTTGGGTGGAACTACTGGTGCAACTAATGAAAAACTGTTTTTT
NA TRBJ1-1 TRBV6-4 NA CASSDLRGPLNTEAFF TGTGCCAGCAGTGACCTCCGAGGACCCTTGAACACTGAAGCTTTCTTT
NA TRBJ1-5 TRBV6-1 NA CASSRAQWGQPQHF TGTGCCAGCAGTCGGGCCCAATGGGGTCAGCCCCAGCATTTT
TRBD1 TRBJ2-1 TRBV5-1 NA CASSRVPGQGNEQFF TGCGCCAGCAGCAGGGTTCCGGGACAGGGGAATGAGCAGTTCTTC
NA TRBJ1-2 TRBV6-6 NA CASSYSVKTNYGYTF TGTGCCAGCAGTTACTCGGTGAAGACTAACTATGGCTACACCTTC
NA TRBJ2-1 TRBV29-1 NA CSGRSSNEQFF TGCAGCGGTCGGAGTAGCAATGAGCAGTTCTTC
NA TRBJ1-2 TRBV28 once CASRPDRRTGGYTF TGTGCCAGCAGACCTGACAGACGCACGGGTGGCTACACCTTC
NA TRBJ1-2 TRBV28 NA CASTSPPGGNGYTF TGTGCCAGCACCTCCCCCCCCGGGGGAAATGGCTACACCTTC
NA TRBJ2-2 TRBV2 NA CASIQERGGTGELFF TGTGCCAGCATCCAAGAACGAGGGGGAACCGGGGAGCTGTTTTTT
NA TRBJ1-5 TRBV18 few CASSPPDQPQHF TGTGCCAGCTCACCCCCAGATCAGCCCCAGCATTTT
TRBD2 TRBJ2-7 TRBV13 NA CASSRSGRARSEQYF TGTGCCAGCAGCCGTAGCGGGAGGGCCAGGAGCGAGCAGTACTTC
NA TRBJ1-2 TRBV19 NA CASRAVNYGYTF TGTGCCAGTAGGGCGGTGAACTATGGCTACACCTTC
NA TRBJ1-5 TRBV5-5 NA CASSLEGNNQPQHF TGTGCCAGCAGCTTGGAAGGAAATAATCAGCCCCAGCATTTT
NA TRBJ1-2 TRBV7-2 NA CASSLSPQAYYGYTF TGTGCCAGCAGCTTAAGCCCACAGGCCTATTATGGCTACACCTTC
TRBD2 TRBJ2-1 TRBV19 NA CASSMWLAGTSPQFF TGTGCCAGTAGTATGTGGCTAGCGGGAACCTCACCGCAGTTCTTC
NA TRBJ1-1 TRBV4-1 few CASSQGAGATNTEAFF TGCGCCAGCAGCCAAGGGGCGGGGGCGACGAACACTGAAGCTTTCTTT
NA TRBJ1-2 TRBV30 NA CAWTRGPAGYTF TGTGCCTGGACCAGGGGACCCGCTGGCTACACCTTC
NA TRBJ1-1 TRBV19 NA CASSIQGNTEAFF TGTGCCAGTAGTATACAGGGGAACACTGAAGCTTTCTTT
NA TRBJ2-5 TRBV7-3 NA CASSLTLEETQYF TGTGCCAGCAGCTTAACCTTAGAGGAGACCCAGTACTTC